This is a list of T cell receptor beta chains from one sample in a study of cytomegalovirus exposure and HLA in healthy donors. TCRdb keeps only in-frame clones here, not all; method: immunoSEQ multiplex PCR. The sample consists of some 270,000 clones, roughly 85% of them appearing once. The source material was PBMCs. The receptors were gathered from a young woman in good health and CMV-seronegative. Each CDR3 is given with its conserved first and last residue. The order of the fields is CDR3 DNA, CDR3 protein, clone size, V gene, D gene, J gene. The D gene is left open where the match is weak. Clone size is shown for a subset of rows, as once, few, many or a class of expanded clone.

TGCGCCAGCAGCCACACCGGGACAGGACCCCTTGGCTACACCTTC,CASSHTGTGPLGYTF,-,TRBV4-3,TRBD1,TRBJ1-2
TGTGCCAGCAGCCAAGGACAGGGGGCTGGCTACACCTTC,CASSQGQGAGYTF,-,TRBV11-3,TRBD1,TRBJ1-2
TGTGCCAGCAGCTTAGGGGGTCTGGGAAACACCATATATTTT,CASSLGGLGNTIYF,-,TRBV5-6,-,TRBJ1-3
TGCAGCGTTGACCGGGACAGTGAGAATCGTGGCTACACCTTC,CSVDRDSENRGYTF,-,TRBV29-1,TRBD1,TRBJ1-2
TGTGCCAGTAGTTGGGGGGAGGGGGACAATGAGCAGTTCTTC,CASSWGEGDNEQFF,once,TRBV19,-,TRBJ2-1
TGTGCCAGCAGCTCTAGCGGGAGATCAACGAGGTCAGATACGCAGTATTTT,CASSSSGRSTRSDTQYF,few,TRBV11-3,TRBD2,TRBJ2-3
TGTGCCAGCAGCGGCGTTCCGGTAGAGACCCAGTACTTC,CASSGVPVETQYF,once,TRBV9,-,TRBJ2-5
TGTGCCAGCAGTGAAGTTCAGGCTAATGAAAAACTGTTTTTT,CASSEVQANEKLFF,many,TRBV6-1,-,TRBJ1-4
TGTGCCAGCTCACCCCCGTGGGCCCGCCACGGGGAGCTGTTTTTT,CASSPPWARHGELFF,-,TRBV18,-,TRBJ2-2
TGTGCCAGCAGCTTAGCTAGCGTCACAGATACGCAGTATTTT,CASSLASVTDTQYF,-,TRBV7-6,-,TRBJ2-3
TGTGCCAGCTCACCCGAACTGTACACAGATACGCAGTATTTT,CASSPELYTDTQYF,-,TRBV18,-,TRBJ2-3
TGTGCCAGCAGTTACCCGACAGGGGACCACGGGGAGCTGTTTTTT,CASSYPTGDHGELFF,-,TRBV6-6,TRBD1,TRBJ2-2
TGTGCCAGCAGCGGCCGGGACAGACCCACCGAGGGAGCCCTCCACTTT,CASSGRDRPTEGALHF,-,TRBV9,TRBD1,TRBJ1-6
TGTGCCTGGAGAGCCCCACGGGGAGGGGGAGAGACCCAGTACTTC,CAWRAPRGGGETQYF,-,TRBV30,-,TRBJ2-5
TGTGCCAGCAGCCAGACTAGACAGTCAGAAGCTTTCTTT,CASSQTRQSEAFF,few,TRBV14,-,TRBJ1-1
TGTGCCAGCAGCCTGGGCCAGGGGACGATACGGTCACCCCTCCACTTT,CASSLGQGTIRSPLHF,-,TRBV7-8,-,TRBJ1-6
TGTGCCAGCACCCCCTCCGCGCGGGGGTCCTACAATGAGCAGTTCTTC,CASTPSARGSYNEQFF,-,TRBV27,TRBD2,TRBJ2-1
TGTGCCAGCAGGTGGCAGGGGAACAATCAGCCCCAGCATTTT,CASRWQGNNQPQHF,-,TRBV2,-,TRBJ1-5
TGTGCCAGCAGTGAATACCAGAAATACGATGGCTACACCTTC,CASSEYQKYDGYTF,-,TRBV2,-,TRBJ1-2
TGTGCCAGCAGTTTACGACTAGCGGGAGGCTACAATGAGCAGTTCTTC,CASSLRLAGGYNEQFF,-,TRBV27,TRBD2,TRBJ2-1
TGTGCCAGCAGCACCGGACAAAGTCGTCAGCCCCAGCATTTT,CASSTGQSRQPQHF,-,TRBV21-1,-,TRBJ1-5
TGTGCCAGCAGCTCCCCCGTCCCGAGAGATACGCAGTATTTT,CASSSPVPRDTQYF,-,TRBV7-9,-,TRBJ2-3